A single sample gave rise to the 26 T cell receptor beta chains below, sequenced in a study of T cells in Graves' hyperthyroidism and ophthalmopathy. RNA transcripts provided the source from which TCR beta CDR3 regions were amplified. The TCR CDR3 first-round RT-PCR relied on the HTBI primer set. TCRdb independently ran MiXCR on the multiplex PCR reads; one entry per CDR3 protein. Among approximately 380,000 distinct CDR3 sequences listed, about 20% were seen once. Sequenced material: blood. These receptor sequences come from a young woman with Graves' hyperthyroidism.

The CDR3, as DNA: TGTGCCATCAGTGAGAAGTTAGCGGGGTTGGGGGAGCAGTACTTC. Amino acid sequence: CAISEKLAGLGEQYF. The chain is built from TRBV10-3 and TRBJ2-7; 8 positions agree with TRBD2. J gave up 7 bases and V 2 bases, and 10 bases lay outside the gene matches. Germline lookup yields CDR1 ENHRY and CDR2 SYGVKD. The CDR3 extends over 15 amino acids.

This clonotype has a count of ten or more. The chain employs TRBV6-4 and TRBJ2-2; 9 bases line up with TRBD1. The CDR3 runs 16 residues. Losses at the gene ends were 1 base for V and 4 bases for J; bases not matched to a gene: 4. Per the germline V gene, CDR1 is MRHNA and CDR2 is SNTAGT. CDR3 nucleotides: TGTGCCAGCAGTGACTTACAGGGGGCAGGCACCGGGGAGCTGTTTTTT. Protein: CASSDLQGAGTGELFF.

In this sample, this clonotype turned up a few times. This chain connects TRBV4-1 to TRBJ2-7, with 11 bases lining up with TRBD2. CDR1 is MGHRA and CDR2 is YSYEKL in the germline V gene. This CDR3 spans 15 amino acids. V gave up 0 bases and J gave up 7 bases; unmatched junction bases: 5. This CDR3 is CASSQEIAGGQEQYF. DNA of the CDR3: TGCGCCAGCAGCCAAGAAATAGCGGGGGGGCAGGAGCAGTACTTC.

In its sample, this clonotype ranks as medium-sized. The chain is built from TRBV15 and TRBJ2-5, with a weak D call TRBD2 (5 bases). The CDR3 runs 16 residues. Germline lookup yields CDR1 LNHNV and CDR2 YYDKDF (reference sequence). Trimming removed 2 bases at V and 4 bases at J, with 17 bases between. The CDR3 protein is CATSRSRGGLAETQYF. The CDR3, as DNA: TGTGCCACCAGCAGAAGTCGCGGAGGATTAGCAGAGACCCAGTACTTC. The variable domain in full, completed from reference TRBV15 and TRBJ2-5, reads DAMVIQNPRYQVTQFGKPVTLSCSQTLNHNVMYWYQQKSSQAPKLLFHYYDKDFNNEADTPDNFQSRRPNTSFCFLDIRSPGLGDTAMYLCATSRSRGGLAETQYFGPGTRLLVL.

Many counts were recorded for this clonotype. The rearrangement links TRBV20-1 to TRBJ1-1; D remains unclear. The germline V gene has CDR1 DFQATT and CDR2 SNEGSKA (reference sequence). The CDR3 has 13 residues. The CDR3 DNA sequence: TGCAGAACCCCCGGACGACCACCCACTGAAGCTTTCTTT. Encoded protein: CRTPGRPPTEAFF.

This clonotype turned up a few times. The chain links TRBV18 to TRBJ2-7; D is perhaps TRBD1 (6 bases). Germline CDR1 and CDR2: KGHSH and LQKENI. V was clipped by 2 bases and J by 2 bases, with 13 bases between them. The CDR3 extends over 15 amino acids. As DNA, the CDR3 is TGTGCCAGCTCACCAACCGGGACACTCACCTACGAGCAGTACTTC. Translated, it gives CASSPTGTLTYEQYF.

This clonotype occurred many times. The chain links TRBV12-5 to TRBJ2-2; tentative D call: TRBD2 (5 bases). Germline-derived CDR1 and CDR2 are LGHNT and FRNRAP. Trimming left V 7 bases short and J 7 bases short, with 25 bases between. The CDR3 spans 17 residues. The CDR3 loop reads CASAPDFIGLLLGELFF. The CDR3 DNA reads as TGTGCTAGTGCCCCGGACTTTATCGGCCTCCTGCTCGGGGAGCTGTTTTTT.

CDR3 residues: CASSYSEGEKLFF. CDR3 coding DNA: TGTGCCAGCAGTTACTCTGAGGGGGAAAAACTGTTTTTT. This sequence joins TRBV6-5 and TRBJ1-4; a possible D gene is TRBD1 (5 bases). Deletions cut 0 bases from V and 8 bases from J, with 7 bases between. The CDR3 spans 13 residues. Germline V gene sequence: CDR1 MNHEY, CDR2 SVGAGI.

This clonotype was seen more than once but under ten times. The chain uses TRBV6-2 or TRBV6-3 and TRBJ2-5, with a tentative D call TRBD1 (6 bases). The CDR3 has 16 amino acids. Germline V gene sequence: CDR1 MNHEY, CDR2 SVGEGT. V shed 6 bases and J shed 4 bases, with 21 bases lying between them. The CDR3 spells CASSRPTSGGGETQYF. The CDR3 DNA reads TGTGCCAGCAGCCGCCCCACTAGTGGGGGCGGAGAGACCCAGTACTTC.

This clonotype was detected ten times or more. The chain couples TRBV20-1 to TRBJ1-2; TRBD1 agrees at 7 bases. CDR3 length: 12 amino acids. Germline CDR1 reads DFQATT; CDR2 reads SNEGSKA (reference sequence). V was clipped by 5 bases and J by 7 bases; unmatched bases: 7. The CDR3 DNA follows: TGCAGTGCTTGGATAGGGGGCAGTGGCTACACCTTC. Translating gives CSAWIGGSGYTF.

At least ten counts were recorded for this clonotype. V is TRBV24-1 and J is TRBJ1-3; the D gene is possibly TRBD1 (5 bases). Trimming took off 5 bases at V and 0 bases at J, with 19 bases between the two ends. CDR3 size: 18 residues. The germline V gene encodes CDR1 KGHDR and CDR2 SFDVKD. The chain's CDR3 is CATSVRGLRKRSGNTIYF. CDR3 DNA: TGTGCCACCAGTGTCCGGGGACTACGAAAGCGCTCTGGAAACACCATATATTTT.

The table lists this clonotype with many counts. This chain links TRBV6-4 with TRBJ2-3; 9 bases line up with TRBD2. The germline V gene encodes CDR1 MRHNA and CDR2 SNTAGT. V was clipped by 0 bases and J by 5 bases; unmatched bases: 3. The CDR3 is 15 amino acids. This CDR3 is CASSDSAGGLDTQYF. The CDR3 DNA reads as TGTGCCAGCAGTGACTCAGCGGGGGGCCTAGATACGCAGTATTTT.

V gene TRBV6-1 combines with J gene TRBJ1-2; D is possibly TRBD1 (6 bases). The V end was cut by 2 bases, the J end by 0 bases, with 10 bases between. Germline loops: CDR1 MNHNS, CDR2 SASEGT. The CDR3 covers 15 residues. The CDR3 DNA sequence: TGTGCCAGCAGTGAAACAGGGTCCCCTAACTATGGCTACACCTTC. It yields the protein CASSETGSPNYGYTF.

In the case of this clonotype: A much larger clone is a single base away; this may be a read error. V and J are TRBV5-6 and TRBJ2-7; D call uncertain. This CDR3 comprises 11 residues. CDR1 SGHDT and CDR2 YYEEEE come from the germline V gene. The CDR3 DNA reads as TGTGCCAGCAGCTCCCAAGACGAGCTGTACTTC. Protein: CASSSQDELYF.

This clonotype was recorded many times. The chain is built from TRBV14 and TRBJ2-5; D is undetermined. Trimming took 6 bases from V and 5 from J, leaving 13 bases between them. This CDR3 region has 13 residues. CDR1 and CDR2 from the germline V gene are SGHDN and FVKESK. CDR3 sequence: CASSQLDRETQYF. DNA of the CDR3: TGTGCCAGCAGTCAGCTTGATCGGGAGACCCAGTACTTC.

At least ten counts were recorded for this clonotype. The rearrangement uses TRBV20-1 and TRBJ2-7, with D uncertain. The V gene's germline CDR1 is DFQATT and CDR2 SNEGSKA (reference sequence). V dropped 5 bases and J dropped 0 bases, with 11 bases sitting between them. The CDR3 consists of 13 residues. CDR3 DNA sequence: TGCAGTGCTGTCCCTCTTAGCTCCTACGAGCAGTACTTC. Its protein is CSAVPLSSYEQYF.

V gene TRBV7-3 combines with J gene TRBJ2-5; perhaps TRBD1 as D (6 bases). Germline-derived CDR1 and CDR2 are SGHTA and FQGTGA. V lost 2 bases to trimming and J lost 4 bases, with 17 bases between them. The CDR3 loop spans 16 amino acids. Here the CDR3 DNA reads TGTGCCAGCAGCTTACTTCCGACAGGCCCACGAGAGACCCAGTACTTC. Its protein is CASSLLPTGPRETQYF.

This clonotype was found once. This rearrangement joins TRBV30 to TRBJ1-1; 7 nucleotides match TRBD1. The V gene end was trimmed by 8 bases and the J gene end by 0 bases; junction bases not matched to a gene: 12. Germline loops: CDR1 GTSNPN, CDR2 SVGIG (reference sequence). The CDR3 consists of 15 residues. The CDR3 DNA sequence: TGTGCCAGTAGTATTACAGGGGCGCTGAACACTGAAGCTTTCTTT. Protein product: CASSITGALNTEAFF.

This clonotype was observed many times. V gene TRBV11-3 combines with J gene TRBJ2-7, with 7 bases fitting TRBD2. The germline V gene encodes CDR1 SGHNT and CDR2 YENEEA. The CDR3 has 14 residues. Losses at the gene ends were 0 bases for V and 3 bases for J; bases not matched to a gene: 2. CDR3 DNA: TGTGCCAGCAGCTTAGAGCGGGGGAGCTACGAGCAGTACTTC. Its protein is CASSLERGSYEQYF.

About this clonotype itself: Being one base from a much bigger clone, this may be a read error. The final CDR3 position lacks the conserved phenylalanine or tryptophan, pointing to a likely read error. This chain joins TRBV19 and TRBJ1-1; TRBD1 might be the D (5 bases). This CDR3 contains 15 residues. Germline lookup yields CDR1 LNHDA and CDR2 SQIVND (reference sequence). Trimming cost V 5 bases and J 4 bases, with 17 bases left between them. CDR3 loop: CASSPGHVFGTEAFY. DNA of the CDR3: TGTGCCAGTAGTCCCGGACACGTCTTTGGCACTGAAGCTTTCTAT.

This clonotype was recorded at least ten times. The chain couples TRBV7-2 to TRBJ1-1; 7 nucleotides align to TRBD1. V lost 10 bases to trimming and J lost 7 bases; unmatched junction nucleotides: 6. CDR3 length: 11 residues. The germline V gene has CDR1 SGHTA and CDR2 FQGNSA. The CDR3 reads CATRTGFEAFF. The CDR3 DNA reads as TGTGCCACCCGGACAGGCTTTGAAGCTTTCTTT. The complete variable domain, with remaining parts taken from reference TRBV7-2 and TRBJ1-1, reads GAGVSQSPSNKVTEKGKDVELRCDPISGHTALYWYRQSLGQGLEFLIYFQGNSAPDKSGLPSDRFSAERTGGSVSTLTIQRTQQEDSAVYLCATRTGFEAFFGQGTRLTVV.

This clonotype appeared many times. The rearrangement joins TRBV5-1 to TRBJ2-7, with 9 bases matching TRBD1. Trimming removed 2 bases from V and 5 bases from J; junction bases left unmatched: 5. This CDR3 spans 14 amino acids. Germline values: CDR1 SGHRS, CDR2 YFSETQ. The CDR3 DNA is TGCGCCAGCAGCTTTTACAGGGGGCGCGACGAGCAGTACTTC. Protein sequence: CASSFYRGRDEQYF.

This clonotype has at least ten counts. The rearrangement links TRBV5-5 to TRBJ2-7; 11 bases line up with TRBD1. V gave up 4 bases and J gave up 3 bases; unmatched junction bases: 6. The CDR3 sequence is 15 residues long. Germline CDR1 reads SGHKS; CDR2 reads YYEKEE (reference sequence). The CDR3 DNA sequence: TGTGCCAGCAGCACGGACAGGGGGCGCGTCTACGAGCAGTACTTC. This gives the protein CASSTDRGRVYEQYF.

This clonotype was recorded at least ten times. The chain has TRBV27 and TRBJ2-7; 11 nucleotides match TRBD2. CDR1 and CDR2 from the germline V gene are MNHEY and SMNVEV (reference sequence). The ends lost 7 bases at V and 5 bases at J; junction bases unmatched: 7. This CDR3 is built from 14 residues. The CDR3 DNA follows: TGTGCCAGCAAAGATCTAGCGGGGGGCCACGAGCAGTACTTC. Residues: CASKDLAGGHEQYF.

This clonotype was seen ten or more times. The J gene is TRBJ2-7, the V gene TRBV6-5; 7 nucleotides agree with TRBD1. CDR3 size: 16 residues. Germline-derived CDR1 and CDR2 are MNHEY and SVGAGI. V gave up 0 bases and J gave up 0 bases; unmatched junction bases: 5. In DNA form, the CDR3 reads TGTGCCAGCAGTTACTCGAGCAGGGGGACCTCCTACGAGCAGTACTTC. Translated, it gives CASSYSSRGTSYEQYF.

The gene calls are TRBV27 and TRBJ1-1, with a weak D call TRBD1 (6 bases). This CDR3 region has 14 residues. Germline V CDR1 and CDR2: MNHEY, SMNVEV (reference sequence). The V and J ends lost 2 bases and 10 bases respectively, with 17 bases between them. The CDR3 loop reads CASSLPQQGARAFF. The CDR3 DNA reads TGTGCCAGCAGTTTACCTCAACAGGGTGCCAGAGCTTTCTTT.